This T cell receptor beta chain originates from a study of blood T cell repertoires in COVID-19. Study-wide context: Collection of acute and convalescent COVID-19 samples took place in the United States, Italy and Spain.

In the study's own analysis: For nucleated cells, counts were estimated from reference gene primer amplification. TCRdb keeps only in-frame clones here, not all; method: immunoSEQ multiplex PCR. Clone size and the V and J calls come from that table; the DNA yielded D and trimming. The sample shows approximately 170,000 clones, roughly 83% of them seen only once. Participant age was about 18 to 89 years, and participants resided in approximately 24 US areas. Each recovered donor of Cohort 3 presented with two negative PCRs, clearance, or symptom resolution. Per germline, CDR1 SGHKS and CDR2 YYEKEE (reference sequence). Between the trimmed V and J ends, which lost 0 bases and 3 bases, there was a span of 12 bases. The CDR3 totals 15 residues.

The source of this sequence is a woman aged 45-65 years who had recovered from COVID-19. The chain has TRBV5-5 and TRBJ1-2, with D hard to call. The source material was PBMCs or T cells enriched from blood (not recorded which). This CDR3 is CASSLVENGDYGYTF. In DNA form, the CDR3 reads TGTGCCAGCAGCTTGGTTGAAAACGGGGACTATGGCTACACCTTC.